This entry lists 14 T cell receptor beta chains sequenced from one sample in a study of cytomegalovirus exposure and HLA in healthy donors. Amplification used 60 Vbeta primers and 13 Jbeta primers. The table came from immunoSEQ multiplex PCR; TCRdb's copy has only in-frame clones and leaves some out. The sample has 170,000 or so clones, 77% seen once. The specimen sequenced was PBMCs. These receptors were obtained from a woman younger than 45 in good health and CMV-seronegative.

This clone was detected only a few times. V usage is TRBV25-1 and J usage is TRBJ1-2, with 8 bases fitting TRBD1. From germline, CDR1 is MGHDK and CDR2 SYGVNS. The CDR3 extends over 16 amino acids. V lost 1 base, J lost 3 bases, and 7 bases stayed unmatched. CDR3 sequence (DNA): TGTGCCAGCAGTGAATCAGGTACAGGGGGTTACTATGGCTACACCTTC. It is translated as CASSESGTGGYYGYTF.

The V gene is TRBV28, the J gene TRBJ1-1, with D maybe TRBD1 (5 bases). CDR1 is MDHEN and CDR2 is SYDVKM in the germline V gene. The CDR3 has 14 residues. With 2 bases removed from V and 12 bases from J, the gap between germline ends came to 19 bases. The CDR3 protein is CASSLAPQGRGSFF. CDR3 coding DNA: TGTGCCAGCAGTTTAGCCCCTCAGGGTCGCGGATCTTTCTTT.

The rearrangement uses TRBV5-4 and TRBJ1-2, with D possibly TRBD1 on 6 matching bases. The CDR3 loop spans 16 amino acids. Trimming cost V 5 bases and J 2 bases, with 19 bases left between them. The germline V gene encodes CDR1 SGHNT and CDR2 YYREEE (reference sequence). Here the CDR3 reads CASSPRGGDINYGYTF. In DNA form, the CDR3 reads TGTGCCAGCAGTCCCCGAGGGGGAGATATAAACTATGGCTACACCTTC. The variable domain in full, with the rest retrieved from reference TRBV5-4 and TRBJ1-2, is ETGVTQSPTHLIKTRGQQVTLRCSSQSGHNTVSWYQQALGQGPQFIFQYYREEENGRGNFPPRFSGLQFPNYSSELNVNALELDDSALYLCASSPRGGDINYGYTFGSGTRLTVV.

The chain links TRBV30 to TRBJ1-2; D gene ambiguous. The CDR3 runs to 11 residues. The V end was cut by 2 bases, the J end by 12 bases, with 13 bases between. From germline, CDR1 is GTSNPN and CDR2 SVGIG (reference sequence). The CDR3 spells CAWSIQLYHTF. CDR3 nucleotide sequence: TGTGCCTGGAGTATACAGTTATACCACACCTTC. The full variable domain, rest sourced from reference TRBV30 and TRBJ1-2, is SQTIHQWPATLVQPVGSPLSLECTVEGTSNPNLYWYRQAAGRGLQLLFYSVGIGQISSEVPQNLSASRPQDRQFILSSKKLLLSDSGFYLCAWSIQLYHTFGSGTRLTVV.

The chain has TRBV27 and TRBJ2-7; 11 nucleotides line up with TRBD1. The CDR3 runs to 14 residues. Trimming at V came to 5 bases and at J to 6 bases, leaving 6 bases not matched to a gene. Germline loops: CDR1 MNHEY, CDR2 SMNVEV (reference sequence). The CDR3 region has the DNA TGTGCCAGCAGTCCCGCCGGGACAGGGGGCGAGCAGTACTTC. It encodes CASSPAGTGGEQYF.

This clone was found a few times. This chain connects TRBV7-9 to TRBJ2-1, with D perhaps matching TRBD1 (5 bases). The CDR3 extends over 14 amino acids. Trimming left V 4 bases short and J 1 base short, with 8 bases between. The germline V gene has CDR1 SEHNR and CDR2 FQNEAQ (reference sequence). This CDR3 is CASSSGPSYNEQFF. CDR3 sequence (DNA): TGTGCCAGCAGCTCAGGGCCATCCTACAATGAGCAGTTCTTC.

The V gene is TRBV27, the J gene TRBJ2-7; D is undetermined. Germline loops: CDR1 MNHEY, CDR2 SMNVEV (reference sequence). This CDR3 is built from 14 residues. The V and J ends lost 5 bases and 2 bases respectively, with 13 bases between them. In DNA form, the CDR3 reads TGTGCCAGCAGTCCCGGCACAGATACCTACGAGCAGTACTTC. Translation: CASSPGTDTYEQYF.

The chain employs TRBV18 and TRBJ2-7, with D possibly TRBD1 on 5 matching bases. V shed 1 base and J shed 2 bases, with 9 bases lying between them. This CDR3 spans 14 amino acids. Germline V gene data show CDR1 as KGHSH and CDR2 as LQKENI. Here the CDR3 reads CASSPQKGAYEQYF. The CDR3 region has the DNA TGTGCCAGCTCACCACAAAAAGGGGCCTACGAGCAGTACTTC. The full variable domain, rest sourced from reference TRBV18 and TRBJ2-7, is NAGVMQNPRHLVRRRGQEARLRCSPMKGHSHVYWYRQLPEEGLKFMVYLQKENIIDESGMPKERFSAEFPKEGPSILRIQQVVRGDSAAYFCASSPQKGAYEQYFGPGTRLTVT.

V gene TRBV11-2 combines with J gene TRBJ2-1; D is perhaps TRBD1 (7 bases). The CDR3 has 15 residues. Trimming pared 5 bases from V and 10 bases from J, leaving 21 bases between. CDR1 and CDR2 from the germline V gene are SGHAT and FQNNGV. In DNA form, the CDR3 reads TGTGCCAGCAGCCCGAGGGGCTTGCCAGGGGGGGAGCAGTTCTTC. It is translated as CASSPRGLPGGEQFF.

This rearrangement joins TRBV9 to TRBJ1-1; 9 nucleotides line up with TRBD1. This CDR3 region has 17 residues. The ends lost 0 bases at V and 6 bases at J; junction bases unmatched: 12. From germline, CDR1 is SGDLS and CDR2 YYNGEE. The CDR3: CASSVDPQDRGGAEAFF. CDR3 nucleotide sequence: TGTGCCAGCAGCGTAGACCCTCAGGACAGGGGAGGGGCTGAAGCTTTCTTT.

The chain employs TRBV6-5 and TRBJ2-7; 11 bases map to TRBD1. The CDR3 has 14 amino acids. Germline V CDR1 and CDR2: MNHEY, SVGAGI. Trimming at V came to 6 bases and at J to 6 bases, leaving 7 bases not matched to a gene. CDR3 residues: CASSLAGTGGEQYF. The CDR3 nucleotides read TGTGCCAGCAGCCTCGCCGGGACAGGGGGCGAGCAGTACTTC.

The V call is TRBV18, the J call TRBJ2-7; 8 nucleotides align to TRBD1. Trimming at V came to 6 bases and at J to 6 bases, leaving 7 bases not matched to a gene. Germline lookup yields CDR1 KGHSH and CDR2 LQKENI. CDR3 length: 13 residues. CDR3 in DNA: TGTGCCAGCTCCGGGCAGGGGGCTCTCGAGCAGTACTTC. Translated, it gives CASSGQGALEQYF. Full variable domain (outside the CDR3, taken from reference TRBV18 and TRBJ2-7): NAGVMQNPRHLVRRRGQEARLRCSPMKGHSHVYWYRQLPEEGLKFMVYLQKENIIDESGMPKERFSAEFPKEGPSILRIQQVVRGDSAAYFCASSGQGALEQYFGPGTRLTVT.

V gene TRBV7-8 combines with J gene TRBJ2-7, with 7 nucleotides matching TRBD1. CDR3 size: 14 residues. CDR1 and CDR2 (germline): SGHVS, FQNEAQ. With V trimmed by 4 bases and J by 0 bases, 3 bases remained unmatched. CDR3 sequence: CASSSRDSSYEQYF. The CDR3 DNA sequence: TGTGCCAGCAGCTCCCGGGACAGCTCCTACGAGCAGTACTTC.

The gene calls are TRBV25-1 and TRBJ1-2, with 9 nucleotides matching TRBD1. V lost 4 bases, J lost 8 bases, and 11 bases stayed unmatched. The CDR3 runs to 15 residues. CDR1 MGHDK and CDR2 SYGVNS come from the germline V gene. The CDR3 region is CASSATTGGAGGYTF. Here the CDR3 DNA reads TGTGCCAGCAGTGCCACAACAGGGGGCGCGGGGGGCTACACCTTC.